These 11 T cell receptor beta chains came from one sample sequenced in a study of beta chain features in type 1 diabetes. Study-wide results and limits: Across all four CD4+ subsets, people with type 1 diabetes showed modestly shorter TCRB CDR3s.

All of the isolated RNA was reverse transcribed, so expressed TCRB transcripts were sequenced. Method: immunoSEQ multiplex PCR; TCRdb's copy keeps in-frame clones and lacks some. The sample lists more than 300,000 clones, roughly 12% occurring once. The antigens these receptors bind are not known. The sample taken for sequencing was naive CD4+ T cells from blood. The receptors derive from a young woman with type 1 diabetes.

This clone was seen only a few times. The chain combines TRBV27 with TRBJ2-5; 8 bases agree with TRBD1. The CDR3 runs 14 residues. CDR1 and CDR2 from the germline V gene are MNHEY and SMNVEV (reference sequence). The junction had 6 bases not matched to a gene; V was cut back by 4 bases and J by 5 bases. The CDR3 sequence is CASSWQGARETQYF. The CDR3 DNA is TGTGCCAGCAGTTGGCAGGGGGCGCGGGAGACCCAGTACTTC.

This clone came up a few times. This rearrangement joins TRBV25-1 to TRBJ1-1; 9 nucleotides agree with TRBD1. Per germline, CDR1 MGHDK and CDR2 SYGVNS. The CDR3 contains 14 residues. Trimming at V came to 6 bases and at J to 2 bases, leaving 4 bases not matched to a gene. The CDR3 is CASSADRGNTEAFF. CDR3 bases: TGTGCCAGCAGCGCGGACAGGGGTAACACTGAAGCTTTCTTT. Filled out from reference TRBV25-1 and TRBJ1-1, the complete variable domain reads EADIYQTPRYLVIGTGKKITLECSQTMGHDKMYWYQQDPGMELHLIHYSYGVNSTEKGDLSSESTVSRIRTEHFPLTLESARPSHTSQYLCASSADRGNTEAFFGQGTRLTVV.

The chain is built from TRBV18 and TRBJ1-2, with TRBD1 matching 7 bases. The V segment lost 8 bases and the J segment 6 bases; nucleotides outside the gene matches: 15. Germline V gene sequence: CDR1 KGHSH, CDR2 LQKENI. This CDR3 is 15 amino acids long. CDR3 nucleotides: TGTGCCAGCACCCACAATGATGGGACAGAGCATGGCTACACCTTC. This encodes CASTHNDGTEHGYTF.

This chain links TRBV9 with TRBJ2-3; 8 bases match TRBD2. The CDR3 is made up of 17 amino acids. The germline CDR1 and CDR2 sequences are SGDLS and YYNGEE. The V gene end was trimmed by 0 bases and the J gene end by 5 bases; junction bases not matched to a gene: 11. CDR3 sequence (DNA): TGTGCCAGCAGCGTAGACCCGGGACTAGAGGCGGGAGATACGCAGTATTTT. This translates into CASSVDPGLEAGDTQYF.

This clone was seen only a few times. The V call is TRBV7-2, the J call TRBJ1-1; TRBD1 is a possible D gene (5 bases). V was shortened by 1 base and J by 4 bases, with 13 bases between the two germline ends. CDR1 is SGHTA, CDR2 FQGNSA, per germline. The CDR3 consists of 15 residues. CDR3 sequence reads: CASSLEPNGGTEAFF. The CDR3 nucleotides read TGTGCCAGCAGCTTAGAACCCAACGGGGGCACTGAAGCTTTCTTT.

The V gene is TRBV30, the J gene TRBJ1-2; a possible D gene is TRBD1 (6 bases). The CDR3 covers 15 residues. With 2 bases removed from V and 0 bases from J, the gap between germline ends came to 13 bases. Germline V CDR1 and CDR2: GTSNPN, SVGIG (reference sequence). The CDR3, as DNA: TGTGCCTGGAGTCCAAGGGACAAGGCTAACTATGGCTACACCTTC. Residues: CAWSPRDKANYGYTF. Full variable domain (missing parts from reference TRBV30 and TRBJ1-2): SQTIHQWPATLVQPVGSPLSLECTVEGTSNPNLYWYRQAAGRGLQLLFYSVGIGQISSEVPQNLSASRPQDRQFILSSKKLLLSDSGFYLCAWSPRDKANYGYTFGSGTRLTVV.

The sample holds a few counts of this clone. The rearrangement links TRBV7-9 to TRBJ2-7; D ambiguous. Trimming removed 5 bases at V and 2 bases at J, with 16 bases between. The germline V gene has CDR1 SEHNR and CDR2 FQNEAQ (reference sequence). CDR3 length: 15 amino acids. The CDR3 is CASSPLPTRTYEQYF. As DNA, the CDR3 is TGTGCCAGCAGCCCACTACCAACCAGAACCTACGAGCAGTACTTC.

This clone has more than one count but fewer than ten. This chain uses TRBV28 with TRBJ2-4; a weak D match, TRBD1 (7 bases). The CDR3 runs 13 residues. Trimming stripped 7 bases from V and 7 bases from J, with 14 bases between. Germline loops: CDR1 MDHEN, CDR2 SYDVKM. The CDR3 is CASKEGARNIQYF. The DNA of the CDR3 is TGTGCCAGCAAGGAGGGGGCGAGGAACATTCAGTACTTC.

The J gene is TRBJ2-1, the V gene TRBV6-5; D possibly corresponds to TRBD2 (5 bases). Trimming took off 6 bases at V and 6 bases at J, with 18 bases between the two ends. In germline, CDR1 is MNHEY, CDR2 SVGAGI. CDR3 length: 15 amino acids. The DNA of the CDR3 is TGTGCCAGCAGGACGATGACTTCTAGCTCCAATGAGCAGTTCTTC. This codes for CASRTMTSSSNEQFF.

Of note for this clone: Mismatch with germline at one junction end may stem from a read error. This chain uses TRBV20-1 with TRBJ1-4; TRBD1 matches at 8 bases. Germline assignment: CDR1 DFQATT and CDR2 SNEGSKA (reference sequence). This CDR3 contains 11 residues. DNA for the CDR3: TGCAGTGCTAGAGCGGGACAGGCAATCCTTTTT. Translated, it gives CSARAGQAILF.

This chain links TRBV9 with TRBJ1-6; possibly TRBD1 for D (6 bases). The CDR3 runs to 16 residues. Trimming left V 4 bases short and J 7 bases short, with 18 bases between. The germline gives CDR1 SGDLS, CDR2 YYNGEE. The CDR3 coding sequence is TGTGCCAGCAGCACAGGGACCCCCCGAGGGAATTCACCCCTCCACTTT. It is translated as CASSTGTPRGNSPLHF. The whole variable domain, filled in from reference TRBV9 and TRBJ1-6, reads DSGVTQTPKHLITATGQRVTLRCSPRSGDLSVYWYQQSLDQGLQFLIQYYNGEERAKGNILERFSAQQFPDLHSELNLSSLELGDSALYFCASSTGTPRGNSPLHFGNGTRLTVT.